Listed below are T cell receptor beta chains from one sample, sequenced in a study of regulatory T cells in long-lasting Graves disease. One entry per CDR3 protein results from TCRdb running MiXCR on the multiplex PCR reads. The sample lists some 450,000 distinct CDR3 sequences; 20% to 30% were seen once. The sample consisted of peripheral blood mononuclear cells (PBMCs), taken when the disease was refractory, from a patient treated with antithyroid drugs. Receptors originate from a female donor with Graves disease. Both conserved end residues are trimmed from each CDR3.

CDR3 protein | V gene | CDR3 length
ASSLGGARTEAF | TRBV5-1 | 12
ASSPLGQGVRNTEAF | TRBV18 | 15
ASSPAPPAPNSPLH | TRBV28 | 14
ASSLGSVAYEQY | TRBV7-8 | 12
SARGRVETQY | TRBV20-1 | 10
ASSPTLGDTQY | TRBV4-2 | 11
ASSWGGNTEAF | TRBV5-1 | 11
ASSLAVGLANTDTQY | TRBV28 | 15
ASSSAGQGWEQY | TRBV5-6 | 12
ASSDTGGGRGYT | TRBV6-1 | 12
ASSQIIGMAQY | TRBV16 | 11
ASGLARAGQTGELF | TRBV12-5 | 14
ASSLRGGAGQPQH | TRBV7-2 | 13
ASSGQAIQETQY | TRBV5-1 | 12
ASSLGPRSYEQY | TRBV7-2 | 12
ASSTGASYGYT | TRBV19 | 11